Following are 26 T cell receptor beta chains from one sample sequenced in a study of a mutant IDH1 vaccine in newly diagnosed glioma. Indicated time point: week 11, during vaccination. A single vaccine dose contained 300 ug of mutant IDH1 20-mer peptide, and topical imiquimod was used with it. No cognate antigen is known for these TCRs. Profiled with immunoSEQ multiplex PCR; TCRdb holds only in-frame clones, not every one. The data show some 64,000 clones, over 70% seen once. The specimen was PBMCs, collected from a glioma patient whose treatment included an IDH1 peptide vaccine. These receptors were taken from a man aged 45-60 years with glioma.

The J gene is TRBJ2-3, the V gene TRBV6-5, with 10 bases lining up with TRBD2. This CDR3 has 16 residues. V shed 4 bases and J 1 base; nucleotides not matched to a gene: 5. Germline V gene data show CDR1 as MNHEY and CDR2 as SVGAGI. CDR3 loop: CASSSIGLAGTDTQYF. CDR3 nucleotide sequence: TGTGCCAGCAGTTCCATTGGACTAGCGGGCACAGATACGCAGTATTTT.

The rearrangement uses TRBV7-8 and TRBJ1-4, with D tentatively TRBD1 (6 bases). CDR3 size: 14 residues. V shed 6 bases and J shed 1 base, with 9 bases lying between them. CDR1 SGHVS and CDR2 FQNEAQ come from the germline V gene. In nucleotides, the CDR3 is TGTGCCAGCAGACGCAGGGGAACTAATGAAAAACTGTTTTTT. Translating gives CASRRRGTNEKLFF.

A few counts support this clone. The chain employs TRBV21-1 and TRBJ1-2; the table's D call TRBD1 went unverified against the DNA. TRBV21-1 is a documented pseudogene. The CDR3 has 12 residues. The CDR3, as DNA: TGTGCTAGCAGCGGCCATACCTATGGCTACACCTTC. Translated: CASSGHTYGYTF.

There are a few counts of this clone. CDR3 in amino acids: CASSLGPRGDTEAFF. In nucleotides, the CDR3 is TGCGCCAGCAGCCTGGGTCCGCGGGGGGACACTGAAGCTTTCTTT. The rearrangement joins TRBV5-1 to TRBJ1-1; TRBD1 is a possible D gene (5 bases). V dropped 4 bases and J dropped 3 bases, with 16 bases sitting between them. The germline gives CDR1 SGHRS, CDR2 YFSETQ. The CDR3 runs 15 residues.

The rearrangement links TRBV15 to TRBJ2-7, with D perhaps matching TRBD1 (5 bases). In germline, CDR1 is LNHNV, CDR2 YYDKDF (reference sequence). The CDR3 covers 13 residues. V lost 8 bases and J 0 bases, leaving 11 bases between the germline ends. The CDR3 bases are TGTGCCACCGCAGGGCGCGGCTCCTACGAGCAGTACTTC. This gives the protein CATAGRGSYEQYF.

The chain employs TRBV30 and TRBJ1-5; D is perhaps TRBD1 (6 bases). The CDR3 sequence is 16 residues long. CDR1 is GTSNPN, CDR2 SVGIG, per germline (reference sequence). The V end was cut by 1 base, the J end by 7 bases, with 20 bases between. In DNA, the CDR3 is TGTGCCTGGAGTGGTCCCCCTACAGGGAGGGGACAGCCCCAGCATTTT. Translated, it gives CAWSGPPTGRGQPQHF. The full variable domain, its missing parts supplied by reference TRBV30 and TRBJ1-5, is SQTIHQWPATLVQPVGSPLSLECTVEGTSNPNLYWYRQAAGRGLQLLFYSVGIGQISSEVPQNLSASRPQDRQFILSSKKLLLSDSGFYLCAWSGPPTGRGQPQHFGDGTRLSIL.

This rearrangement joins TRBV11-2 to TRBJ2-7; 8 positions match TRBD1. The CDR3 runs to 13 residues. The germline CDR1 and CDR2 sequences are SGHAT and FQNNGV. Trimming took 5 bases from V and 7 from J; bases not matched to a gene: 7. The CDR3 reads CASSPTGGLEQYF. In DNA form, the CDR3 reads TGTGCCAGCAGCCCTACAGGGGGATTGGAGCAGTACTTC.

The chain recombines TRBV6-1 with TRBJ2-3; a possible D gene is TRBD1 (6 bases). Germline CDR1 and CDR2: MNHNS and SASEGT. The V end lost 5 bases, the J end lost 1 base, and 10 bases lay between the germline ends. The CDR3 spans 14 residues. The CDR3 region is CASSLRGGTDTQYF. The CDR3 DNA reads TGTGCCAGCAGTCTCAGGGGAGGCACAGATACGCAGTATTTT.

The chain has TRBV7-9 and TRBJ1-1, with 7 bases fitting TRBD1. Germline V gene lookup returns CDR1 SEHNR and CDR2 FQNEAQ (reference sequence). The length of the CDR3 is 17 residues. Trimming at V came to 1 base and at J to 1 base, leaving 9 bases not matched to a gene. The CDR3 sequence is CASSLVGAGTENTEAFF. The CDR3 coding sequence is TGTGCCAGCAGCTTAGTGGGTGCCGGGACAGAGAACACTGAAGCTTTCTTT.

This clone is a singleton in its sample. The chain couples TRBV10-3 to TRBJ2-7; 10 bases agree with TRBD2. CDR1 ENHRY and CDR2 SYGVKD come from the germline V gene. CDR3 length: 15 residues. J gave up 5 bases and V 6 bases, and 10 bases lay outside the gene matches. In DNA, the CDR3 is TGTGCCATCAGCGACGTAGCGGGAGGACTTGACGAGCAGTACTTC. It is translated as CAISDVAGGLDEQYF.

The chain combines TRBV15 with TRBJ1-6, with TRBD1 as a possible D gene (5 bases). This CDR3 has 18 residues. V was cut by 0 bases and J by 7 bases, with 19 bases left in between. The germline V gene encodes CDR1 LNHNV and CDR2 YYDKDF (reference sequence). CDR3 sequence reads: CATSRDKGWGDLNSPLHF. In nucleotides, the CDR3 is TGTGCCACCAGCAGAGATAAGGGATGGGGGGACCTGAATTCACCCCTCCACTTT.

The chain employs TRBV9 and TRBJ2-5; D may be TRBD2 (5 bases). The CDR3 is made up of 20 amino acids. Trimming cost V 3 bases and J 2 bases, with 29 bases left between them. Germline V gives CDR1 SGDLS, CDR2 YYNGEE. The CDR3 DNA reads as TGTGCCAGCAGCGCACCCACACATCGTCCTAGAGGGTGGGGACAAGAGACCCAGTACTTC. This translates into CASSAPTHRPRGWGQETQYF.

The chain joins TRBV14 to TRBJ2-3; D could derive from TRBD1 or TRBD2 (5 bases each). The V gene's germline CDR1 is SGHDN and CDR2 FVKESK. CDR3 length: 14 residues. Trimming cost V 4 bases and J 3 bases, with 11 bases left between them. The CDR3 is CASSLGGGTDTQYF. The CDR3 DNA sequence: TGTGCCAGCAGCCTGGGTGGGGGAACAGATACGCAGTATTTT. Looking up the rest from reference TRBV14 and TRBJ2-3 gives the full variable domain: EAGVTQFPSHSVIEKGQTVTLRCDPISGHDNLYWYRRVMGKEIKFLLHFVKESKQDESGMPNNRFLAERTGGTYSTLKVQPAELEDSGVYFCASSLGGGTDTQYFGPGTRLTVL.

The gene calls are TRBV11-3 and TRBJ1-1; unclear D gene. Germline CDR1 and CDR2: SGHNT and YENEEA. V was shortened by 2 bases and J by 11 bases, with 15 bases between the two germline ends. CDR3 length: 13 residues. The chain's CDR3 is CASSLNTGVQAFF. The CDR3 DNA reads TGTGCCAGCAGCTTAAACACGGGCGTACAGGCTTTCTTT.

This rearrangement joins TRBV29-1 to TRBJ2-3, with D uncertain. Per the germline V gene, CDR1 is SQVTM and CDR2 is ANQGSEA. Trimming removed 5 bases from V and 4 bases from J, with 7 bases in between. The CDR3 spans 11 residues. CDR3 nucleotides: TGCAGCGTTATAACGGCAGATACGCAGTATTTT. Translated, it gives CSVITADTQYF.

The chain employs TRBV5-1 and TRBJ2-5; TRBD2 aligns across 11 bases. The J segment lost 5 bases and the V segment lost 0 bases, leaving 3 bases of the junction unmatched. Germline lookup yields CDR1 SGHRS and CDR2 YFSETQ. CDR3 length: 15 residues. The CDR3 region has the DNA TGCGCCAGCAGCTTGGTAGCGGGGGGGGCCGAGACCCAGTACTTC. Its protein product is CASSLVAGGAETQYF.

The V call is TRBV28, the J call TRBJ1-1, with D hard to call. V lost 7 bases and J lost 2, with 8 bases in between. Germline CDR1 MDHEN, CDR2 SYDVKM. The length of the CDR3 is 12 residues. The CDR3 here is CASTDSNTEAFF. DNA of the CDR3: TGTGCCAGCACCGATTCAAACACTGAAGCTTTCTTT.

The genes are TRBV19 and TRBJ1-1; 10 bases match TRBD1. The CDR3 totals 15 residues. Per the germline V gene, CDR1 is LNHDA and CDR2 is SQIVND (reference sequence). Trimming took 7 bases from V and 4 from J; bases not matched to a gene: 9. The CDR3 spells CASTRGGQGTTEAFF. CDR3 nucleotides: TGTGCCAGTACAAGGGGGGGACAGGGGACCACTGAAGCTTTCTTT.

The chain has TRBV30 and TRBJ1-2; TRBD1 might be the D (6 bases). The CDR3 runs to 13 residues. CDR1 is GTSNPN, CDR2 SVGIG, per germline (reference sequence). The germline V and J ends were trimmed by 4 bases and 8 bases, with 17 bases remaining between them. In nucleotides, the CDR3 is TGTGCCTGGATGGGGGGGCAGGGAGAAGGCTACACCTTC. This codes for CAWMGGQGEGYTF.

The V call is TRBV2, the J call TRBJ1-2, with 7 positions matching TRBD1. CDR1 is SNHLY, CDR2 FYNNEI, per germline. Trimming took 9 bases from V and 6 from J; bases not matched to a gene: 4. The CDR3 spans 11 residues. CDR3 amino acids: CASDRENGYTF. CDR3 DNA sequence: TGTGCCAGTGACAGGGAGAATGGCTACACCTTC.

J is TRBJ1-2 and V is TRBV6-1, with TRBD1 as a possible D gene (5 bases). Looked up from germline, CDR1 is MNHNS and CDR2 is SASEGT. Trimming took off 7 bases at V and 4 bases at J, with 13 bases between the two ends. The CDR3 is made up of 13 amino acids. The CDR3 spells CASTPPGTYGYTF. DNA for the CDR3: TGTGCCAGCACCCCTCCGGGGACCTATGGCTACACCTTC.

The CDR3 reads CSALLGSYEQYF. The CDR3 nucleotides are TGCAGCGCCCTTCTGGGATCCTACGAGCAGTACTTC. The chain carries TRBV29-1 and TRBJ2-7; the D is unclear. V lost 7 bases, J lost 1 base, and 11 bases lay in between. Germline V gene lookup returns CDR1 SQVTM and CDR2 ANQGSEA. The length of the CDR3 is 12 residues.

This chain links TRBV7-2 with TRBJ1-3; D ambiguous. Germline CDR1 SGHTA, CDR2 FQGNSA. V dropped 2 bases and J dropped 0 bases, with 8 bases sitting between them. The CDR3 totals 15 residues. The CDR3 is CASSLSQSSGNTIYF. The DNA of the CDR3 is TGTGCCAGCAGCTTAAGTCAGAGCTCTGGAAACACCATATATTTT.

CDR3 nucleotide sequence: TGTGCCAGCAGGAAACAGGGGAACCTCTACGAGCAGTACTTC. This codes for CASRKQGNLYEQYF. The chain recombines TRBV13 with TRBJ2-7, with 7 bases that match TRBD1. Germline assignment: CDR1 PRHDT and CDR2 FYEKMQ (reference sequence). Germline trimming cut 6 bases from V and 3 bases from J; bases unmatched to any gene: 8. CDR3 length: 14 amino acids.

The chain joins TRBV6-1 to TRBJ1-2; no clear D. Germline V lookup: CDR1 MNHNS, CDR2 SASEGT. The CDR3 has 13 amino acids. V gave up 8 bases and J gave up 4 bases, with 14 bases separating them. For the CDR3, the DNA is TGTGCCAGCTCCCAAAAGGCCCCCTATGGCTACACCTTC. Translating it yields CASSQKAPYGYTF.

V is TRBV6-5 and J is TRBJ2-5; D is unresolved. Trimming left V 10 bases short and J 5 bases short, with 17 bases between. This CDR3 is 13 amino acids long. The germline CDR1 and CDR2 sequences are MNHEY and SVGAGI. The CDR3 reads CATSEGFGETQYF. CDR3 coding DNA: TGTGCCACCTCCGAAGGGTTCGGCGAGACCCAGTACTTC.